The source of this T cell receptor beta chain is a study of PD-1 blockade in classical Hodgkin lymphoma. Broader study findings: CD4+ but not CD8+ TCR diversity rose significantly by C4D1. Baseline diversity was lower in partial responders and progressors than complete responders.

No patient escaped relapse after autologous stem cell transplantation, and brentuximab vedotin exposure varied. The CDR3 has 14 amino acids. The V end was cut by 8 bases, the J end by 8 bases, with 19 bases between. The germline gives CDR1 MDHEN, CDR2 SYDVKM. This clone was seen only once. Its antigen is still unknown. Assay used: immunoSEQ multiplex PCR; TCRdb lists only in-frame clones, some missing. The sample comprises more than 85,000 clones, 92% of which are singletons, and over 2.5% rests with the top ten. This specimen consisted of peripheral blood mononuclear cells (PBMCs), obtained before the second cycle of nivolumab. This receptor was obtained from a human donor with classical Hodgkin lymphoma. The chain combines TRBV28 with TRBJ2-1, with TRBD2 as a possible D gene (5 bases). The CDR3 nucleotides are TGTGCCAGCGACCCCGGAGGTCGCCGCGATGAGCAGTTCTTC. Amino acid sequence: CASDPGGRRDEQFF.